One sample yielded the 19 T cell receptor beta chains listed below, sequenced in a study of T cells in Graves' hyperthyroidism and ophthalmopathy. Template material for amplifying TCR beta CDR3 regions consisted of RNA transcripts. An initial round of RT-PCR targeting the TCR CDR3 relied on the HTBI primer set. Using its own MiXCR run on the multiplex PCR reads, TCRdb lists one record per CDR3 protein. Of about 600,000 distinct CDR3 sequences listed, approximately 15% are singletons. The sample consisted of blood. The receptors stem from a middle-aged woman with Graves' ophthalmopathy.

V usage is TRBV12-3 or TRBV12-4 and J usage is TRBJ1-1; D is uncertain. V lost 5 bases and J 11 bases, leaving 15 bases between the germline ends. The CDR3 consists of 12 residues. Here the CDR3 reads CASSQERNYAFF. In DNA, the CDR3 is TGTGCCAGCAGTCAGGAAAGGAATTACGCTTTCTTT.

The V call is TRBV30, the J call TRBJ2-3, with no clear D. V was shortened by 3 bases and J by 2 bases, with 18 bases between the two germline ends. Germline assignment: CDR1 GTSNPN and CDR2 SVGIG (reference sequence). CDR3 length equals 16 residues. The CDR3 bases are TGTGCCTGGAGCCCCCCGGTGACGGACGCCACAGATACGCAGTATTTT. Its protein product is CAWSPPVTDATDTQYF.

This clonotype was picked up a small number of times. The J gene is TRBJ2-7, the V gene TRBV30; TRBD1 matches at 9 bases. The CDR3 loop spans 14 amino acids. V shed 3 bases, J shed 6 bases, and the junction held 9 bases outside the gene matches. The V gene's germline CDR1 is GTSNPN and CDR2 SVGIG (reference sequence). The CDR3 region has the DNA TGTGCCTGGAGGTGGACAGGGGCGGCTGGCGAGCAGTACTTC. The encoded protein is CAWRWTGAAGEQYF.

This clonotype was picked up a small number of times. The genes are TRBV7-9 and TRBJ1-3, with D unclear. Germline V gene sequence: CDR1 SEHNR, CDR2 FQNEAQ (reference sequence). This CDR3 comprises 15 residues. V was pared by 0 bases and J by 0 bases, with 6 bases between. The DNA for the CDR3 is TGTGCCAGCAGCTTAGCATCTCTCTCTGGAAACACCATATATTTT. This translates into CASSLASLSGNTIYF. Full variable domain (remainder filled in from reference TRBV7-9 and TRBJ1-3): DTGVSQNPRHKITKRGQNVTFRCDPISEHNRLYWYRQTLGQGPEFLTYFQNEAQLEKSRLLSDRFSAERPKGSFSTLEIQRTEQGDSAMYLCASSLASLSGNTIYFGEGSWLTVV.

This chain uses TRBV28 with TRBJ1-4; D is unresolved. V dropped 2 bases and J dropped 3 bases, with 7 bases sitting between them. This CDR3 is built from 14 residues. Germline V CDR1 and CDR2: MDHEN, SYDVKM. For the CDR3, the DNA is TGTGCCAGCAGTTTACCTCCCGCTAATGAAAAACTGTTTTTT. The encoded protein is CASSLPPANEKLFF.

The chain has TRBV19 and TRBJ1-1; D remains unclear. The CDR3 is made up of 13 amino acids. Germline-derived CDR1 and CDR2 are LNHDA and SQIVND (reference sequence). V gave up 5 bases and J gave up 6 bases, with 13 bases separating them. The CDR3 sequence is CASSPGERAEAFF. DNA for the CDR3: TGTGCCAGTAGTCCCGGGGAAAGGGCTGAAGCTTTCTTT.

This chain connects TRBV6-1 to TRBJ2-7; D uncertain. Germline assignment: CDR1 MNHNS and CDR2 SASEGT. V was shortened by 6 bases and J by 2 bases, with 14 bases between the two germline ends. The CDR3 contains 14 residues. DNA of the CDR3: TGTGCCAGCAGCCTCGGGCACCAGGCCTACGAGCAGTACTTC. It is translated as CASSLGHQAYEQYF.

The table lists this clonotype with a few counts. J is TRBJ2-3 and V is TRBV20-1, with 7 bases fitting TRBD2. With 1 base clipped from V and 4 bases from J, the junction kept 8 bases outside the gene matches. Per the germline V gene, CDR1 is DFQATT and CDR2 is SNEGSKA (reference sequence). This CDR3 comprises 15 residues. The CDR3 sequence: CSARGRDYLPDTQYF. In nucleotides, the CDR3 is TGCAGTGCTAGAGGTCGGGACTATTTACCAGATACGCAGTATTTT.

This sequence joins TRBV30 and TRBJ2-3, with D unresolved. The V and J ends lost 7 bases and 0 bases respectively, with 11 bases between them. Per germline, CDR1 GTSNPN and CDR2 SVGIG (reference sequence). This CDR3 has 13 amino acids. The CDR3 DNA is TGTGCCTCCTCACGGTGGAGCACAGATACGCAGTATTTT. Its translation is CASSRWSTDTQYF.

There are many counts of this clonotype. The V call is TRBV5-1, the J call TRBJ2-7; TRBD1 matches 7 bases. CDR1 and CDR2 from the germline V gene are SGHRS and YFSETQ. V lost 5 bases and J lost 7; bases outside the gene matches: 9. The CDR3 is 13 residues long. CDR3 residues: CASRPTGAEEQYF. CDR3 coding DNA: TGCGCCAGCAGGCCCACAGGGGCCGAGGAGCAGTACTTC. The full variable domain, in which reference TRBV5-1 and TRBJ2-7 provide the parts outside the CDR3, is KAGVTQTPRYLIKTRGQQVTLSCSPISGHRSVSWYQQTPGQGLQFLFEYFSETQRNKGNFPGRFSGRQFSNSRSEMNVSTLELGDSALYLCASRPTGAEEQYFGPGTRLTVT.

Many counts were recorded for this clonotype. J is TRBJ1-1 and V is TRBV2; a weak D match, TRBD1 (6 bases). Germline assignment: CDR1 SNHLY and CDR2 FYNNEI. The CDR3 totals 14 residues. Trimming took 5 bases from V and 1 from J, leaving 11 bases between them. The CDR3 nucleotides are TGTGCCAGCAGTCCCCGGGGGGCGAACACTGAAGCTTTCTTT. Amino acid sequence: CASSPRGANTEAFF.

The chain carries TRBV27 and TRBJ2-1; 10 bases map to TRBD2. Per germline, CDR1 MNHEY and CDR2 SMNVEV (reference sequence). V lost 5 bases and J lost 12; bases outside the gene matches: 13. The CDR3 length is 15 residues. The CDR3 DNA is TGTGCCAGCAGTACGGGACTAGCGTCAACTCAGGGGCAGTTCTTC. It translates to CASSTGLASTQGQFF.

The table lists this clonotype with many counts. This chain connects TRBV11-2 to TRBJ2-4, with D uncertain. In germline, CDR1 is SGHAT, CDR2 FQNNGV. The CDR3 sequence is 14 residues long. The V end was cut by 6 bases, the J end by 0 bases, with 9 bases between. In nucleotides, the CDR3 is TGTGCCAGCAGATCGACTTTAGCCAAAAACATTCAGTACTTC. Its protein product is CASRSTLAKNIQYF.

The genes are TRBV30 and TRBJ2-7; a possible D gene is TRBD1 (6 bases). The CDR3 sequence is 15 residues long. Germline-derived CDR1 and CDR2 are GTSNPN and SVGIG (reference sequence). V was pared by 2 bases and J by 3 bases, with 17 bases between. CDR3 in amino acids: CAWSSQGVWIYEQYF. The CDR3 nucleotides read TGTGCCTGGAGTTCACAGGGAGTTTGGATCTACGAGCAGTACTTC. The variable domain in full, with the rest retrieved from reference TRBV30 and TRBJ2-7, is SQTIHQWPATLVQPVGSPLSLECTVEGTSNPNLYWYRQAAGRGLQLLFYSVGIGQISSEVPQNLSASRPQDRQFILSSKKLLLSDSGFYLCAWSSQGVWIYEQYFGPGTRLTVT.

This clonotype was counted between two and nine times. This chain connects TRBV27 to TRBJ2-1; 10 bases align to TRBD2. Trimming took 7 bases from V and 4 from J; bases not matched to a gene: 10. The germline V gene encodes CDR1 MNHEY and CDR2 SMNVEV (reference sequence). This CDR3 contains 16 residues. The CDR3: CASKLSGREIYNEQFF. For the CDR3, the DNA is TGTGCCAGCAAGTTAAGCGGGAGGGAAATTTACAATGAGCAGTTCTTC.

This clonotype has a count of ten or more. The CDR3 DNA reads as TGTGCCAGCAGCTTAGAACAGGGGCGGCTCACTGAAGCTTTCTTT. The encoded protein is CASSLEQGRLTEAFF. The chain carries TRBV7-9 and TRBJ1-1, with 7 bases that match TRBD1. CDR1 SEHNR and CDR2 FQNEAQ come from the germline V gene (reference sequence). This CDR3 has 15 residues. V shed 1 base, J shed 4 bases, and the junction held 6 bases outside the gene matches.

The rearrangement links TRBV5-4 to TRBJ1-1; 8 bases line up with TRBD1. CDR3 size: 15 residues. Germline CDR1 is SGHNT and CDR2 is YYREEE (reference sequence). J lost 7 bases, V lost 4 bases, and 12 bases had no gene match. The CDR3 DNA follows: TGTGCCAGCAGCGGCACAGGGGGTGGGTTTGTTGAAGCTTTCTTT. Amino acid sequence: CASSGTGGGFVEAFF.

This clonotype was observed many times. This chain links TRBV28 with TRBJ2-7; D remains unclear. From germline, CDR1 is MDHEN and CDR2 SYDVKM. The germline V and J ends were trimmed by 5 bases and 1 base, with 15 bases remaining between them. CDR3 length: 15 residues. In DNA form, the CDR3 reads TGTGCCAGCAGTGGCTTATTGGCTAGTTCCTACGAGCAGTACTTC. This sequence encodes CASSGLLASSYEQYF.

This clonotype has ten or more counts. This CDR3 is CASSLNRENTIYF. CDR3 in DNA: TGTGCCAGCAGCTTGAACAGGGAAAACACCATATATTTT. The chain has TRBV11-2 and TRBJ1-3, with TRBD1 as a possible D gene (6 bases). The germline V and J ends were trimmed by 3 bases and 6 bases, with 9 bases remaining between them. This CDR3 is 13 amino acids long. CDR1 and CDR2 (germline): SGHAT, FQNNGV.